The entry below describes one TCR beta chain. What this receptor recognizes is not known. Base qualities are missing; no much larger clone stands one base away. Receptor amplification or capture employed the immunoSEQ multiplex PCR assay. Rearranged TCR beta chain sequences were amplified using the hsTCRB Kit according to the manufacturer's protocol. TCRB libraries were sequenced on an Illumina MiSeq. In the source study's methods: Demultiplexing, trimming and gene mapping were performed with the kit vendor's proprietary platform. TCRdb obtained this table from immuneACCESS and retained in-frame rearrangements with V and J assigned. These tables miss some clones; where compared with another copy, unresolved V genes account for less than half of the shortfall, and the remainder is unexplained. V and J calls and clone size are as listed in that table; D and trimming were resolved from the DNA. The sample table lists tens of thousands of clones, roughly 72% of them with a count of one. The ten largest clones capture roughly 11% of the sample.

These data are taken from a study of a mutant IDH1 vaccine in newly diagnosed glioma (dated by TCRdb to about 2021). About the study as a whole: Across visits V03 through V10, patients got a total of eight vaccinations, given in weeks 1, 3, 5, 7, 11, 15, 19 and 23. Of the roughly 33 treated patients, roughly 60% were male and about 38% were female, and the mean age was 40.4 years. Vaccination began 4-6 weeks after radiotherapy alone, or alongside temozolomide cycles in the chemotherapy-containing groups. Before enrollment, most patients had been given radiochemotherapy with temozolomide as standard therapy, while the rest had received either radiotherapy alone or temozolomide alone. Six visits were used for peripheral blood collection: V03 (baseline), V05, V07, V10, V12 and V13. For exploratory analyses, 25 to 30 treated patients had longitudinal TCRB deep sequencing done wherever samples were available. What the authors observed across the whole study: Changes in the top peripheral T cell clonotypes picked up by TCRB sequencing did not appear to be linked to pseudoprogression. Selection of PBMC samples for TCRB deep sequencing was based on availability. The authors stated that sample limitations prevented analyses of patient blood samples from being reproduced. Immune responses induced by the vaccine were seen in more than 85% of patients across multiple MHC alleles.

The time point label of this sample denotes: week 11, during vaccination. Each vaccine dose, consisting of 300 ug of a 20-mer mutant IDH1 peptide in Montanide, was administered subcutaneously with topical imiquimod. Newly diagnosed WHO grade 3 or 4 IDH1-mutant astrocytomas showing loss of nuclear ATRX were present in the donors. The samples were drawn from NOA16, a multicentre, single-arm, open-label phase I trial in Germany that tested a mutant IDH1 peptide vaccine in humans for the first time. Genomic DNA for TCRB sequencing was isolated from EDTA blood with the DNeasy Blood and Tissue Kit. V is pruned by 4 bases and J by 0 bases, leaving 6 bases of the junction without a gene match. The cysteine opens and the phenylalanine closes a CDR3 of 16 amino acids. Of all the DNA, just the CDR3 is kept, 48 bases in frame from base 1. The germline V gene encodes CDR1 SGHAT and CDR2 FQNNGV.

The TCR sequence derives from a young man with glioma. Some clones in this sample may be carry-over from other donors' samples. The sequence links TRBV11-2 to TRBJ2-1; TRBD1 fits 7 bases in the junction. The sample was peripheral blood mononuclear cells (PBMCs), taken from a glioma patient whose treatment included an IDH1 peptide vaccine. The sequence in DNA is TGTGCCAGCAGCTCCGGGACAGAAAGCTCCTACAATGAGCAGTTCTTC. It specifies CASSSGTESSYNEQFF. The full variable domain, with segments outside the CDR3 supplied by the reference TRBV11-2 and TRBJ2-1 proteins, appears as EAGVAQSPRYKIIEKRQSVAFWCNPISGHATLYWYQQILGQGPKLLIQFQNNGVVDDSQLPKDRFSAERLKGVDSTLKIQPAKLEDSAVYLCASSSGTESSYNEQFFGPGTRLTVL.